This TCR beta chain was captured by sequencing in a study of shared clonotypes between healthy human individuals. Only in-frame clones appear in the TCRdb table, and some are missing; sequencing was by immunoSEQ multiplex PCR. The sample yields under 2.5 million clones, 92% seen once. The CDR3 totals 15 residues. Per germline, CDR1 MDHEN and CDR2 SYDVKM. Trimming cost V 3 bases and J 2 bases, with 13 bases left between them. This receptor was taken from a man younger than 30 in good health. Some clones in this sample may be carry-over from other donors' samples. V usage is TRBV28 and J usage is TRBJ1-2; no definite D call. Sample: naive CD4+ T cells from PBMCs. Documented subset: CD45RA+ positively selected. CDR3 coding DNA: TGTGCCAGCAGTTTTCCCAAGGACGGGAACTATGGCTACACCTTC. Amino acids: CASSFPKDGNYGYTF.